This T cell receptor beta chain was recorded in a study of control samples from healthy donors and cancer patients. Germline V gene lookup returns CDR1 ENHRY and CDR2 SYGVKD. This CDR3 has 13 residues. J lost 4 bases, V lost 5 bases, and 2 bases had no gene match. The method was immunoSEQ multiplex PCR; TCRdb's version includes in-frame clones alone and lacks a portion of them. The sample includes roughly 150,000 clones, over 85% of them seen just once. This clonotype originated in a man aged 18 to 29 in good health. Sequencing was done on a sample of blood. The rearrangement joins TRBV10-3 to TRBJ1-1, with 9 bases that match TRBD1. CDR3 protein: CAISIQGATEAFF. The CDR3 bases are TGTGCCATCAGTATACAGGGGGCCACTGAAGCTTTCTTT.